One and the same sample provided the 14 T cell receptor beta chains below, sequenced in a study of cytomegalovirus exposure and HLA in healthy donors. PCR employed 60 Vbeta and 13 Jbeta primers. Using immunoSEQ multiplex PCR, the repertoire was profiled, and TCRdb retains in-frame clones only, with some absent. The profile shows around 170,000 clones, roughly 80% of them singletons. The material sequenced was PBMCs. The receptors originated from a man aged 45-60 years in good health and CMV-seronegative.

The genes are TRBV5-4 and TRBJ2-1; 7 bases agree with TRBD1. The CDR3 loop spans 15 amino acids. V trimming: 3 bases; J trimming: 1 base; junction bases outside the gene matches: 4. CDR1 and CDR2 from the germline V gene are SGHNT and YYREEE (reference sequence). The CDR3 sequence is CASSSGTESYNEQFF. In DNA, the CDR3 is TGTGCCAGCAGCTCCGGGACAGAGTCCTACAATGAGCAGTTCTTC.

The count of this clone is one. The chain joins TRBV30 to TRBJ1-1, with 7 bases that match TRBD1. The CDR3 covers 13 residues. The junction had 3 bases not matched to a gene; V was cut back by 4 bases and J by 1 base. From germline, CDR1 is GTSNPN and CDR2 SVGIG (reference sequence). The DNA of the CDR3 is TGTGCCTGGACAGGGGGTTGGAACACTGAAGCTTTCTTT. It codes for CAWTGGWNTEAFF.

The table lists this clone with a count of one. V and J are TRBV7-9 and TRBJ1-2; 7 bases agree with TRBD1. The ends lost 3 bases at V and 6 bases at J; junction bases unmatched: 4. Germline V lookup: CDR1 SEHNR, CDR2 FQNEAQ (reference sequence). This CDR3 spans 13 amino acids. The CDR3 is CASSFEGANGYTF. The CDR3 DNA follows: TGTGCCAGCAGCTTTGAGGGGGCCAATGGCTACACCTTC.

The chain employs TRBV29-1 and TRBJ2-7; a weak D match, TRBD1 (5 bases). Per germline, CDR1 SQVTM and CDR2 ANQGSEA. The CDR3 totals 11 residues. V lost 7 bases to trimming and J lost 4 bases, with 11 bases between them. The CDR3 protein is CSGADSYEQYF. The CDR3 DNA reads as TGCAGCGGTGCCGACAGTTACGAGCAGTACTTC.

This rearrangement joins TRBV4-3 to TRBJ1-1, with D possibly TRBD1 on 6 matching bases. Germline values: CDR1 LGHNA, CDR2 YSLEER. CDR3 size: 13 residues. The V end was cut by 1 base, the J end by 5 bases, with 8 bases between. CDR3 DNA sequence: TGCGCCAGCAGCCAAGCAGGGGATACTGAAGCTTTCTTT. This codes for CASSQAGDTEAFF.

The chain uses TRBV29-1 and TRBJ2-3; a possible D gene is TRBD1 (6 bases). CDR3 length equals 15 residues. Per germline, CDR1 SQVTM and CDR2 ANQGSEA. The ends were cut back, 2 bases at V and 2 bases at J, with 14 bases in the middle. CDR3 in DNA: TGCAGCGTTGAACTTGGACAGACAAACACAGATACGCAGTATTTT. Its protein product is CSVELGQTNTDTQYF.

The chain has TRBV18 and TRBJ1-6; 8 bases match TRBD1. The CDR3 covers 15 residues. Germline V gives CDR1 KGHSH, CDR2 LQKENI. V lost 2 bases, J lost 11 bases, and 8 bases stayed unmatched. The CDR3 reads CASSPREDRGAPLHF. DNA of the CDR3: TGTGCCAGCTCACCAAGAGAAGACAGGGGTGCACCCCTCCACTTT.

The CDR3 here is CASSLSDTTDTQYF. In DNA form, the CDR3 reads TGTGCCAGCAGTTTGTCAGATACCACAGATACGCAGTATTTT. This chain joins TRBV27 and TRBJ2-3; no definite D call. Germline V gene sequence: CDR1 MNHEY, CDR2 SMNVEV (reference sequence). Trimming shortened V by 3 bases and J by 2 bases, and 9 bases separated the two germline ends. The CDR3 runs to 14 residues.

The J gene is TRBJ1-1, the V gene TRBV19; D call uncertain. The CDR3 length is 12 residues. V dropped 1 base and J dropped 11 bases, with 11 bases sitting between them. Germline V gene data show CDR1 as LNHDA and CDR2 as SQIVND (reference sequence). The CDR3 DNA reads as TGTGCCAGTAGTATAGCGGAGACGGGGGCTTTCTTT. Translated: CASSIAETGAFF.

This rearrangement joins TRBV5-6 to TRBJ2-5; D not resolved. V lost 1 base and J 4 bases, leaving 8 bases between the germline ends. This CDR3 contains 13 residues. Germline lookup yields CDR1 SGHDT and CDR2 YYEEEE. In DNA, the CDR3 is TGTGCCAGCAGCTTGTCTCCGGGAGAGACCCAGTACTTC. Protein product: CASSLSPGETQYF.

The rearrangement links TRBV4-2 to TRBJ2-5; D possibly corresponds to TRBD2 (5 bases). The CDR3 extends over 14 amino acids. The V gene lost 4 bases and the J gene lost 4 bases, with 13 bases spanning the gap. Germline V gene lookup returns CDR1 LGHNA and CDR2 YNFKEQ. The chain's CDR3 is CASSPRGSGETQYF. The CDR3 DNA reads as TGTGCCAGCAGCCCCCGAGGGAGCGGAGAGACCCAGTACTTC.

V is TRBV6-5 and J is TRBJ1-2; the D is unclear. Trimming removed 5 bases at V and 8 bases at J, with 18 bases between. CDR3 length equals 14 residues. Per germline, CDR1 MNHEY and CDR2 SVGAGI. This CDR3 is CASSISGEKGGYTF. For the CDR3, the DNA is TGTGCCAGCAGTATCTCCGGGGAGAAAGGCGGCTACACCTTC.

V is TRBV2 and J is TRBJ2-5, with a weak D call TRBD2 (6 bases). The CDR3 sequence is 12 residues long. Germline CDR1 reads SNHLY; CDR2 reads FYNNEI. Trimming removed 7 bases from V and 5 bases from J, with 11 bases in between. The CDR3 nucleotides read TGTGCCAGCATCTATGGGGGGGAGACCCAGTACTTC. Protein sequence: CASIYGGETQYF.

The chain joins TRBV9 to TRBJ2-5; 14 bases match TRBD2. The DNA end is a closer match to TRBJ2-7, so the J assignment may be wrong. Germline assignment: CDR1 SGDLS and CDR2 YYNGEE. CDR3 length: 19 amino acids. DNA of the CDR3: TGTGCCAGCAGCGTAGGACTAGCGGGGGGGCGCGGTTTAGGTTCCGAGCAGTACTTC. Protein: CASSVGLAGGRGLGSEQYF.